This T cell receptor beta chain was recovered during a study of T-cell reconstitution after alpha-beta-depleted transplantation in children. As it was prepared, the TCRbeta library received unique molecular identifiers. Via MiXCR, TCRdb re-called the PCR reads, giving one row per CDR3 protein. This table has nearly 550,000 distinct CDR3 sequences, roughly 18% appearing once. The length of the CDR3 is 15 residues. Germline CDR1 is SQVTM and CDR2 is ANQGSEA. V shed 6 bases and J shed 0 bases, with 15 bases lying between them. The origin of this receptor is a human donor who donated a stem cell graft to a child with acute lymphoblastic leukemia. This chain connects TRBV29-1 to TRBJ2-1; D may be TRBD1 or TRBD2 (5 bases each). The input for sequencing was PBMCs from the stem cell graft donor, taken from the stem cell graft. Here the CDR3 reads CSVDTGTSSYNEQFF. CDR3 sequence (DNA): TGCAGCGTAGACACCGGGACCAGCTCCTACAATGAGCAGTTCTTC.